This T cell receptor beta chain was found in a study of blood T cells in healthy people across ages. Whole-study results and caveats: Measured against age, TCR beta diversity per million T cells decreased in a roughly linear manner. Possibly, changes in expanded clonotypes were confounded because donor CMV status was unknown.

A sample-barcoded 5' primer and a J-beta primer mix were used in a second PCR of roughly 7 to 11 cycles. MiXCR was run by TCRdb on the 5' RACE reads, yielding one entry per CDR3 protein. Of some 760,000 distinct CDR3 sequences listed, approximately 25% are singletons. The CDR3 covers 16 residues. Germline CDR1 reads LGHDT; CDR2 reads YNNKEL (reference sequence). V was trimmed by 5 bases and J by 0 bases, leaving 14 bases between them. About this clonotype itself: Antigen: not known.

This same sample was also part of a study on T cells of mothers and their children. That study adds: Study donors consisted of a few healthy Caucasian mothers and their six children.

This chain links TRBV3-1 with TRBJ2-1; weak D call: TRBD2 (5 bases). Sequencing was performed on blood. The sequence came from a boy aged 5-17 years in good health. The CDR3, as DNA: TGTGCCAGCAGCTACTTCAGCGGTAGCTCCTACAATGAGCAGTTCTTC. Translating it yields CASSYFSGSSYNEQFF.